One and the same sample provided the 25 T cell receptor beta chains below, sequenced in a study of control samples from healthy donors and cancer patients. The table came from immunoSEQ multiplex PCR; TCRdb's copy has only in-frame clones and leaves some out. This table holds 350,000 to 450,000 clones, 90% found once. The sequenced sample was PBMCs. Receptors originate from a man aged 35-49 years with head and neck cancer.

The V call is TRBV29-1, the J call TRBJ2-5; D remains ambiguous. The ends were cut back, 4 bases at V and 5 bases at J, with 8 bases in the middle. The length of the CDR3 is 11 residues. Germline CDR1 reads SQVTM; CDR2 reads ANQGSEA. Here the CDR3 DNA reads TGCAGCGTTGTCCCCGCCGAGACCCAGTACTTC. Its translation: CSVVPAETQYF. Filled out from reference TRBV29-1 and TRBJ2-5, the complete variable domain reads SAVISQKPSRDICQRGTSLTIQCQVDSQVTMMFWYRQQPGQSLTLIATANQGSEATYESGFVIDKFPISRPNLTFSTLTVSNMSPEDSSIYLCSVVPAETQYFGPGTRLLVL.

V gene TRBV15 combines with J gene TRBJ2-7; perhaps TRBD1 as D (6 bases). Germline CDR1 LNHNV, CDR2 YYDKDF (reference sequence). Trimming took 5 bases from V and 3 from J, leaving 11 bases between them. The length of the CDR3 is 13 residues. The CDR3 sequence is CATSGPGHYEQYF. The CDR3, as DNA: TGTGCCACCAGCGGGCCGGGACACTACGAGCAGTACTTC.

In the case of this clone: The same CDR3 also results from other DNA sequences found in this sample. The chain links TRBV6-5 to TRBJ1-1, with D hard to call. V lost 7 bases and J 1 base, leaving 4 bases between the germline ends. From germline, CDR1 is MNHEY and CDR2 SVGAGI. This CDR3 contains 11 residues. CDR3 DNA sequence: TGTGCCAGCAAGCAGAACACTGAAGCTTTCTTT. Encoded protein: CASKQNTEAFF.

This clone was seen a handful of times. This chain joins TRBV9 and TRBJ1-1; TRBD1 matches at 10 bases. This CDR3 has 16 amino acids. V was pared by 0 bases and J by 1 base, with 3 bases of the junction left unmatched. The germline V gene encodes CDR1 SGDLS and CDR2 YYNGEE. CDR3 region: CASSVEGTGANTEAFF. The DNA for the CDR3 is TGTGCCAGCAGCGTAGAAGGGACAGGGGCGAACACTGAAGCTTTCTTT.

This chain connects TRBV19 to TRBJ2-3; possibly TRBD1 for D (6 bases). This CDR3 has 17 residues. The V end lost 3 bases, the J end lost 5 bases, and 21 bases lay between the germline ends. CDR1 is LNHDA and CDR2 is SQIVND in the germline V gene (reference sequence). The DNA of the CDR3 is TGTGCCAGTAGTATTGGGACCAGGGGATCAAGGAGAGATACGCAGTATTTT. This translates into CASSIGTRGSRRDTQYF.

The chain is built from TRBV19 and TRBJ1-5; TRBD1 might be the D (5 bases). The CDR3 runs to 14 residues. The V end lost 3 bases, the J end lost 1 base, and 7 bases lay between the germline ends. The germline V gene has CDR1 LNHDA and CDR2 SQIVND (reference sequence). CDR3 in amino acids: CASSMGGSNQPQHF. The DNA of the CDR3 is TGTGCCAGTAGTATGGGGGGAAGCAATCAGCCCCAGCATTTT.

This clone was observed a few times. The chain has TRBV24-1 and TRBJ1-6; D not resolved. V lost 5 bases, J lost 7 bases, and 11 bases lay in between. The germline CDR1 and CDR2 sequences are KGHDR and SFDVKD. CDR3 size: 14 residues. CDR3 nucleotide sequence: TGTGCCACCAGTGCGGGCAATGGGAATTCACCCCTCCACTTT. Encoded protein: CATSAGNGNSPLHF.

The V and J genes are TRBV5-6 and TRBJ2-2; TRBD1 agrees at 8 bases. Germline V CDR1 and CDR2: SGHDT, YYEEEE. This CDR3 has 16 residues. Unmatched junction bases numbered 3, after V lost 1 base and J lost 1 base. Here the CDR3 DNA reads TGTGCCAGCAGCTTGACCGGACAGGGGAACACCGGGGAGCTGTTTTTT. It codes for CASSLTGQGNTGELFF.

The CDR3 DNA is TGTGCCAGCACCCCCTTAGCGTCCTACAATGAGCAGTTCTTC. The encoded protein is CASTPLASYNEQFF. The chain uses TRBV25-1 and TRBJ2-1; maybe TRBD2 (5 bases). The CDR3 extends over 14 amino acids. Trimming pared 7 bases from V and 1 base from J, leaving 11 bases between. Per germline, CDR1 MGHDK and CDR2 SYGVNS. The full variable domain, its missing parts supplied by reference TRBV25-1 and TRBJ2-1, is EADIYQTPRYLVIGTGKKITLECSQTMGHDKMYWYQQDPGMELHLIHYSYGVNSTEKGDLSSESTVSRIRTEHFPLTLESARPSHTSQYLCASTPLASYNEQFFGPGTRLTVL.

The chain carries TRBV4-2 and TRBJ2-1, with TRBD1 identical over 9 bases. V was clipped by 0 bases and J by 3 bases; unmatched bases: 3. Germline lookup yields CDR1 LGHNA and CDR2 YNFKEQ. This CDR3 has 16 residues. CDR3 protein: CASSQDRTGVYNEQFF. As DNA, the CDR3 is TGTGCCAGCAGCCAAGATAGGACAGGGGTCTACAATGAGCAGTTCTTC.

This rearrangement joins TRBV9 to TRBJ2-7; D may match TRBD1 or TRBD2 (5 bases each). Germline loops: CDR1 SGDLS, CDR2 YYNGEE. The CDR3 contains 13 residues. Between the trimmed V and J ends, which lost 4 bases and 4 bases, there was a span of 12 bases. CDR3: CASSPGPEYEQYF. The CDR3 DNA reads as TGTGCCAGCAGCCCGGGGCCCGAGTACGAGCAGTACTTC.

The chain has TRBV25-1 and TRBJ2-5; the D gene is possibly TRBD1 (6 bases). Germline lookup yields CDR1 MGHDK and CDR2 SYGVNS. The CDR3 totals 15 residues. Trimming pared 2 bases from V and 2 bases from J, leaving 12 bases between. CDR3 nucleotide sequence: TGTGCCAGCAGTGAACCCGACAGGATACAAGAGACCCAGTACTTC. It specifies CASSEPDRIQETQYF.

This chain uses TRBV6-4 with TRBJ2-2; D call uncertain. Per the germline V gene, CDR1 is MRHNA and CDR2 is SNTAGT. V lost 4 bases and J 2 bases, leaving 8 bases between the germline ends. The CDR3 has 14 residues. The CDR3 is CASSVLLNTGELFF. The CDR3 region has the DNA TGTGCCAGCAGTGTACTACTTAACACCGGGGAGCTGTTTTTT.

J is TRBJ2-6 and V is TRBV30; D may be TRBD1 (6 bases). The CDR3 is 17 residues long. With 5 bases removed from V and 0 bases from J, the gap between germline ends came to 17 bases. Germline V gene data show CDR1 as GTSNPN and CDR2 as SVGIG (reference sequence). The CDR3 loop is CAWASEGGASGANVLTF. CDR3 coding DNA: TGTGCCTGGGCATCCGAAGGGGGAGCCTCTGGGGCCAACGTCCTGACTTTC.

This chain uses TRBV19 with TRBJ1-1; D is perhaps TRBD1 (6 bases). Germline lookup yields CDR1 LNHDA and CDR2 SQIVND (reference sequence). Trimming pared 1 base from V and 11 bases from J, leaving 20 bases between. This CDR3 comprises 15 residues. The CDR3 region is CASSIGGGTPNMAFF. The CDR3 region has the DNA TGTGCCAGTAGTATAGGGGGCGGGACACCTAATATGGCTTTCTTT. Filled out from reference TRBV19 and TRBJ1-1, the complete variable domain reads DGGITQSPKYLFRKEGQNVTLSCEQNLNHDAMYWYRQDPGQGLRLIYYSQIVNDFQKGDIAEGYSVSREKKESFPLTVTSAQKNPTAFYLCASSIGGGTPNMAFFGQGTRLTVV.

This clone is a singleton in its sample. The rearrangement links TRBV30 to TRBJ1-2, with unresolved D. CDR3 length: 14 residues. Germline-derived CDR1 and CDR2 are GTSNPN and SVGIG (reference sequence). The V end lost 2 bases, the J end lost 8 bases, and 18 bases lay between the germline ends. The DNA of the CDR3 is TGTGCCTGGAGTCTTACAGAGGCCCCGGGGGGCTACACCTTC. Amino acid sequence: CAWSLTEAPGGYTF.

Only a few counts were recorded for this clone. This chain links TRBV27 with TRBJ2-7; no reliable D call. The CDR3 has 12 residues. Deletions cut 6 bases from V and 0 bases from J, with 6 bases between. Germline loops: CDR1 MNHEY, CDR2 SMNVEV (reference sequence). CDR3 DNA sequence: TGTGCCAGCAGATTCAACTCCTACGAGCAGTACTTC. It codes for CASRFNSYEQYF.

The chain is built from TRBV12-5 and TRBJ2-1, with D uncertain. The germline V gene has CDR1 LGHNT and CDR2 FRNRAP. V lost 6 bases and J 16 bases, leaving 13 bases between the germline ends. The CDR3 extends over 10 amino acids. The CDR3 here is CASGSLPSFF. Written as DNA, the CDR3 is TGTGCTAGTGGCTCCCTCCCGTCCTTCTTC.

The chain uses TRBV11-3 and TRBJ2-7; D is unresolved. The CDR3 is 15 residues long. Trimming removed 5 bases at V and 5 bases at J, with 19 bases between. The germline V gene encodes CDR1 SGHNT and CDR2 YENEEA. The DNA for the CDR3 is TGTGCCAGCAGCCCATCCCGGAGTTCTCCGCACGAGCAGTACTTC. Protein: CASSPSRSSPHEQYF.

This clone was detected only once. The V gene is TRBV7-2, the J gene TRBJ1-6; D is uncertain. The CDR3 contains 14 residues. CDR1 is SGHTA, CDR2 FQGNSA, per germline. Trimming took 2 bases from V and 7 from J, leaving 9 bases between them. The DNA of the CDR3 is TGTGCCAGCAGCTTATTCCAGGACAATTCACCCCTCCACTTT. Encoded protein: CASSLFQDNSPLHF.

This clone was recorded only once. V is TRBV5-4 and J is TRBJ1-2; 7 positions agree with TRBD1. This CDR3 is built from 16 residues. The germline CDR1 and CDR2 sequences are SGHNT and YYREEE (reference sequence). The ends lost 4 bases at V and 8 bases at J; junction bases unmatched: 17. The CDR3 coding sequence is TGTGCCAGCAGCCCGGGGGGGACAGTAACTTCTGACGGCTACACCTTC. Protein sequence: CASSPGGTVTSDGYTF.

The gene calls are TRBV13 and TRBJ1-2; 7 bases agree with TRBD1. The ends lost 5 bases at V and 12 bases at J; junction bases unmatched: 15. The CDR3 loop spans 14 amino acids. Germline-derived CDR1 and CDR2 are PRHDT and FYEKMQ (reference sequence). The CDR3 loop is CASSLSRDSRTNTF. CDR3 nucleotides: TGTGCCAGCAGCCTATCCCGGGACAGCCGAACGAACACCTTC.

This clone was detected ten times or more. The V gene is TRBV2, the J gene TRBJ1-2, with D unclear. Trimming took 5 bases from V and 0 from J, leaving 16 bases between them. This CDR3 is built from 16 residues. Germline V gene lookup returns CDR1 SNHLY and CDR2 FYNNEI. The CDR3 nucleotides read TGTGCCAGCAGTCCGAAGGGCTCGCTCGCTAACTATGGCTACACCTTC. Protein: CASSPKGSLANYGYTF.

This chain links TRBV18 with TRBJ2-7; 7 bases match TRBD1. Germline V lookup: CDR1 KGHSH, CDR2 LQKENI. The CDR3 length is 14 residues. V lost 5 bases, J lost 2 bases, and 6 bases stayed unmatched. Here the CDR3 reads CASSSRDSTYEQYF. CDR3 coding DNA: TGTGCCAGCTCAAGCCGGGACAGCACCTACGAGCAGTACTTC.

CDR3 sequence reads: CARSGGQGETYGYTF. For the CDR3, the DNA is TGTGCCAGAAGCGGGGGACAGGGGGAGACCTATGGCTACACCTTC. The chain couples TRBV5-3 to TRBJ1-2; 11 nucleotides match TRBD1. TRBV5-3 is sorted into the ORF group, with uncertain function. The CDR3 has 15 residues. Trimming at V came to 4 bases and at J to 4 bases, leaving 6 bases not matched to a gene.